The rows below give T cell receptor beta chains drawn from one sample of a study of cytomegalovirus exposure and HLA in healthy donors. Generated by immunoSEQ multiplex PCR, the TCRdb table keeps only in-frame clones and is missing some. The sample includes around 51,000 clones. The sample consisted of PBMCs. Receptors originate from a man aged 35 to 55 in good health and CMV-seropositive. The CDR3 runs from the conserved cysteine through the conserved F or W. The D gene is left open where the match is weak.

J gene,D gene,V gene,CDR3 DNA,CDR3 protein
TRBJ2-3,TRBD2,TRBV5-6,TGTGCCAGCAGCGTGGGACTAGCGGGAGGGCCGGATACGCAGTATTTT,CASSVGLAGGPDTQYF
TRBJ1-5,TRBD1,TRBV19,TGTGCCAGTAGTACAAGGACAGGGACGCCCCAGCATTTT,CASSTRTGTPQHF
TRBJ2-5,TRBD1,TRBV7-9,TGTGCCAGCAGCGACAGGGGGGTGAGGGAGACCCAGTACTTC,CASSDRGVRETQYF
TRBJ2-3,TRBD2,TRBV10-1,TGCGCCAGCAGTCCGTCGGGAGGAACAGATACGCAGTATTTT,CASSPSGGTDTQYF
TRBJ2-1,-,TRBV30,TGTGCCTGGAGTAGCCTCGGAGAAGAGCAGTTCTTC,CAWSSLGEEQFF
TRBJ1-1,-,TRBV4-1,TGCGCCAGCTCGGGGGATGTACACACTGAAGCTTTCTTT,CASSGDVHTEAFF
TRBJ1-1,-,TRBV4-2,TGTGCCAGCAGCCAAGGGGAGGCTGGGGGGAACACTGAAGCTTTCTTT,CASSQGEAGGNTEAFF
TRBJ2-1,-,TRBV6-1,TGTGCCAGCAGGGTTCAGATCAATGAGCAGTTCTTC,CASRVQINEQFF
TRBJ1-5,-,TRBV7-9,TGTGCCAGCAGCCCCCCGGGTGTTCAGCCCCAGCATTTT,CASSPPGVQPQHF
TRBJ2-7,-,TRBV28,TGTGCCAGCAGTTTAGCAGGACATGCCTACGAGCAGTACTTC,CASSLAGHAYEQYF
TRBJ2-7,-,TRBV5-1,TGCGCCAGCAGCGCGGGAAATTCTAGGCCCCACGAGCAGTACTTC,CASSAGNSRPHEQYF
TRBJ2-2,TRBD1,TRBV6-4,TGTGCCAGCACCCCGTCGGGGGACAGGGGATACACCGGGGAGCTGTTTTTT,CASTPSGDRGYTGELFF
TRBJ1-1,TRBD1,TRBV30,TGTGCCTGGAGCGGGGACAGGGGAAGACCTGAAGCTTTCTTT,CAWSGDRGRPEAFF
TRBJ2-1,TRBD2,TRBV6-1,TGTGCCAGCAGCGGGACTAGCGGAAATCTCGATGAGCAGTTCTTC,CASSGTSGNLDEQFF
TRBJ2-3,TRBD2,TRBV30,TGTGCCTGGAGCGGACTAGCGGGAATTAGCACAGATACGCAGTATTTT,CAWSGLAGISTDTQYF
TRBJ2-1,TRBD2,TRBV7-6,TGTGCCAGCAGCTTTAGCGGGGGGTCGGTCGATGAGCAGTTCTTC,CASSFSGGSVDEQFF
TRBJ2-2,TRBD1,TRBV11-2,TGTGCCAGCAGCTTTAGGCTGGGGACAGGGGTGACCGGGGAGCTGTTTTTT,CASSFRLGTGVTGELFF
TRBJ2-7,-,TRBV5-1,TGCGCCAGCAGCTTGGATTTGGGGGCGCTGGACTACGAGCAGTACTTC,CASSLDLGALDYEQYF
TRBJ2-7,TRBD2,TRBV28,TGTGCCAGCAGTCCCGGGGGACTAGCCGTCTACGAGCAGTACTTC,CASSPGGLAVYEQYF
TRBJ2-3,TRBD2,TRBV6-5,TGTGCCAGCAGTTACCGTAGCGGGAGCGCAGATACGCAGTATTTT,CASSYRSGSADTQYF
TRBJ2-2,TRBD1,TRBV29-1,TGCAGCGGACTCCGGGACAGTAACACCGGGGAGCTGTTTTTT,CSGLRDSNTGELFF
TRBJ2-3,TRBD2,TRBV9,TGTGCCAGCAGCGTGGTTAGCGGGAGTGATACGCAGTATTTT,CASSVVSGSDTQYF
TRBJ1-2,-,TRBV28,TGTGCCAGCAGTTCCCAGGGCGTTCCCTATGGCTACACCTTC,CASSSQGVPYGYTF
TRBJ2-7,-,TRBV28,TGTGCCAGCAGTCCATCCGGACAGTCGGCCTACGAGCAGTACTTC,CASSPSGQSAYEQYF